These 31 T cell receptor beta chains were sequenced from one sample in a study of cytomegalovirus exposure and HLA in healthy donors. A multiplex PCR was run with 60 Vbeta primers and 13 Jbeta primers. The assay was immunoSEQ multiplex PCR, and TCRdb's table has in-frame clones only and misses some. In the table there are about 150,000 clones, 55% to 80% of which are singletons. The sequenced material came from PBMCs. These receptors were collected from a woman aged 60 to 75 in good health and CMV-seropositive.

This chain links TRBV28 with TRBJ2-3; D not certain. The V and J ends lost 4 bases and 5 bases respectively, with 10 bases between them. This CDR3 region has 13 residues. Germline V gene lookup returns CDR1 MDHEN and CDR2 SYDVKM. Here the CDR3 reads CASSSQHGDTQYF. The CDR3 nucleotides read TGTGCCAGCAGTTCCCAACATGGAGATACGCAGTATTTT. The variable domain in full, completed from reference TRBV28 and TRBJ2-3, reads DVKVTQSSRYLVKRTGEKVFLECVQDMDHENMFWYRQDPGLGLRLIYFSYDVKMKEKGDIPEGYSVSREKKERFSLILESASTNQTSMYLCASSSQHGDTQYFGPGTRLTVL.

V usage is TRBV28 and J usage is TRBJ2-7, with unresolved D. Germline assignment: CDR1 MDHEN and CDR2 SYDVKM. The CDR3 length is 14 residues. Trimming pared 2 bases from V and 3 bases from J, leaving 11 bases between. Written as DNA, the CDR3 is TGTGCCAGCAGTTTAGAGGTACCTCTCTACGAGCAGTACTTC. Encoded protein: CASSLEVPLYEQYF.

The chain combines TRBV5-5 with TRBJ2-7; 8 nucleotides match TRBD1. The CDR3 is 14 residues long. The junction had 10 bases not matched to a gene; V was cut back by 4 bases and J by 7 bases. The germline CDR1 and CDR2 sequences are SGHKS and YYEKEE (reference sequence). The CDR3 loop is CASSGRTGGNEQYF. The DNA for the CDR3 is TGTGCCAGCAGCGGAAGAACAGGGGGTAATGAGCAGTACTTC. Looking up the rest from reference TRBV5-5 and TRBJ2-7 gives the full variable domain: DAGVTQSPTHLIKTRGQQVTLRCSPISGHKSVSWYQQVLGQGPQFIFQYYEKEERGRGNFPDRFSARQFPNYSSELNVNALLLGDSALYLCASSGRTGGNEQYFGPGTRLTVT.

The rearrangement uses TRBV2 and TRBJ2-7, with D possibly matching TRBD2 (5 bases). Trimming removed 3 bases from V and 4 bases from J, with 13 bases in between. The CDR3 runs 14 residues. Germline V lookup: CDR1 SNHLY, CDR2 FYNNEI. The CDR3 protein is CASSEMGAAYEQYF. The CDR3 DNA sequence: TGTGCCAGCAGTGAGATGGGAGCCGCGTACGAGCAGTACTTC.

The gene calls are TRBV19 and TRBJ2-3, with 15 bases lining up with TRBD2. The V gene's germline CDR1 is LNHDA and CDR2 SQIVND (reference sequence). This CDR3 is built from 16 residues. J gave up 7 bases and V 6 bases, and 8 bases lay outside the gene matches. DNA for the CDR3: TGTGCCAGTAGACCAGGACTAGCGGGAGGGCCGAATACGCAGTATTTT. Its protein product is CASRPGLAGGPNTQYF.

This clone was observed a handful of times. This CDR3 is CASSLSLAGVETQYF. Written as DNA, the CDR3 is TGTGCCAGCAGCCTCTCTCTAGCGGGAGTTGAGACCCAGTACTTC. This chain joins TRBV14 and TRBJ2-5; 10 nucleotides line up with TRBD2. CDR1 SGHDN and CDR2 FVKESK come from the germline V gene. J gave up 5 bases and V 4 bases, and 7 bases lay outside the gene matches. This CDR3 is 15 amino acids long.

The chain links TRBV4-2 to TRBJ2-1, with 8 bases that match TRBD2. The CDR3 has 14 residues. Germline V CDR1 and CDR2: LGHNA, YNFKEQ. V trimming: 0 bases; J trimming: 6 bases; junction bases outside the gene matches: 1. In nucleotides, the CDR3 is TGTGCCAGCAGCCAAGAGGGGACTAGCAATGAGCAGTTCTTC. Amino acids: CASSQEGTSNEQFF.

The chain is built from TRBV5-1 and TRBJ2-7; weak D call: TRBD2 (6 bases). The CDR3 loop spans 13 amino acids. Deletions cut 6 bases from V and 1 base from J, with 11 bases between. Germline CDR1 is SGHRS and CDR2 is YFSETQ. The CDR3 loop is CASTEGTSYEQYF. The CDR3 bases are TGCGCCAGCACGGAGGGAACATCCTACGAGCAGTACTTC.

This clone showed up just a few times. The chain couples TRBV7-8 to TRBJ2-3, with 9 bases that match TRBD2. The CDR3 sequence is 16 residues long. Germline V gene sequence: CDR1 SGHVS, CDR2 FQNEAQ. J lost 4 bases, V lost 4 bases, and 9 bases had no gene match. The CDR3 bases are TGTGCCAGCAGCTCGACCGGGGCGGGAGGGTCAGATACGCAGTATTTT. Its protein is CASSSTGAGGSDTQYF.

The V call is TRBV29-1, the J call TRBJ1-2; 7 nucleotides line up with TRBD1. The V gene end was trimmed by 8 bases and the J gene end by 6 bases; junction bases not matched to a gene: 15. Germline V lookup: CDR1 SQVTM, CDR2 ANQGSEA. The length of the CDR3 is 14 residues. The DNA for the CDR3 is TGCAGCAAGGCCATTCGACAGGGATCAAATGGCTACACCTTC. This encodes CSKAIRQGSNGYTF.

This clone turned up a few times. V gene TRBV2 combines with J gene TRBJ1-2; no firm D call. Germline loops: CDR1 SNHLY, CDR2 FYNNEI. This CDR3 has 12 residues. The germline V and J ends were trimmed by 4 bases and 2 bases, with 5 bases remaining between them. The DNA of the CDR3 is TGTGCCAGCAGTGGGCAGAACTATGGCTACACCTTC. This gives the protein CASSGQNYGYTF.

The rearrangement uses TRBV6-6 and TRBJ1-1; TRBD1 is a possible D gene (5 bases). This CDR3 is built from 14 residues. Germline values: CDR1 MNHNY, CDR2 SVGAGI (reference sequence). Trimming stripped 5 bases from V and 5 bases from J, with 15 bases between. CDR3 sequence: CASSAVGGATEAFF. Written as DNA, the CDR3 is TGTGCCAGCAGTGCCGTTGGAGGGGCTACTGAAGCTTTCTTT.

The chain has TRBV6-5 and TRBJ2-7, with 14 bases lining up with TRBD2. Germline V gene lookup returns CDR1 MNHEY and CDR2 SVGAGI. V trimming: 6 bases; J trimming: 3 bases; junction bases outside the gene matches: 4. The CDR3 extends over 15 amino acids. The CDR3 reads CASRRLAGGDYEQYF. The CDR3 DNA reads as TGTGCCAGCAGAAGACTAGCGGGAGGGGACTACGAGCAGTACTTC.

V is TRBV5-8 and J is TRBJ1-2, with TRBD1 identical over 7 bases. V lost 0 bases to trimming and J lost 8 bases; unmatched junction nucleotides: 16. The CDR3 consists of 17 residues. Germline CDR1 and CDR2: SGHTS and YDEGEE. CDR3 sequence reads: CASSLAVLSDREEGYTF. The DNA of the CDR3 is TGTGCCAGCAGCTTGGCCGTCCTTTCTGACAGGGAAGAAGGCTACACCTTC.

The V call is TRBV19, the J call TRBJ1-5, with no clear D. Germline lookup yields CDR1 LNHDA and CDR2 SQIVND (reference sequence). The CDR3 has 15 amino acids. Deletions cut 5 bases from V and 6 bases from J, with 17 bases between. The DNA for the CDR3 is TGTGCCAGTAGTCCCCGCGAGGCCGCTGCTCAGCCCCAGCATTTT. This translates into CASSPREAAAQPQHF.

The chain is built from TRBV30 and TRBJ2-1, with 8 bases aligning to TRBD2. Trimming cost V 1 base and J 7 bases; bases outside gene matches: 9. The CDR3 has 15 amino acids. CDR1 is GTSNPN, CDR2 SVGIG, per germline (reference sequence). Here the CDR3 reads CAWSASGRYWNEQFF. The CDR3 DNA follows: TGTGCCTGGAGTGCCAGCGGGAGATATTGGAATGAGCAGTTCTTC.

The chain recombines TRBV30 with TRBJ1-4; the D gene is possibly TRBD1 (6 bases). The ends were cut back, 3 bases at V and 7 bases at J, with 15 bases in the middle. Germline CDR1 GTSNPN, CDR2 SVGIG (reference sequence). The CDR3 extends over 14 amino acids. CDR3 in DNA: TGTGCCTGGAGGCTACAGGGAATGAGTGAAAAACTGTTTTTT. This gives the protein CAWRLQGMSEKLFF. Full variable domain (remainder filled in from reference TRBV30 and TRBJ1-4): SQTIHQWPATLVQPVGSPLSLECTVEGTSNPNLYWYRQAAGRGLQLLFYSVGIGQISSEVPQNLSASRPQDRQFILSSKKLLLSDSGFYLCAWRLQGMSEKLFFGSGTQLSVL.

The CDR3 DNA reads as TGTGCCAGCAGTCAAACCGGGACTAGCGGGAACGGCGAGCAGTACTTC. Translating it yields CASSQTGTSGNGEQYF. The chain uses TRBV27 and TRBJ2-5; 13 bases match TRBD2. The J call may be incorrect, as the DNA end agrees better with TRBJ2-7. The CDR3 runs 16 residues. In germline, CDR1 is MNHEY, CDR2 SMNVEV (reference sequence).

This clone has more than one count but fewer than ten. The V gene is TRBV27, the J gene TRBJ2-2, with D unclear. V lost 8 bases, J lost 1 base, and 17 bases lay in between. The CDR3 contains 16 residues. Germline CDR1 MNHEY, CDR2 SMNVEV (reference sequence). The CDR3 is CASGTLVRKNTGELFF. CDR3 sequence (DNA): TGTGCCAGCGGAACCCTAGTGCGGAAGAACACCGGGGAGCTGTTTTTT.

The chain uses TRBV7-9 and TRBJ2-3; D not certain. CDR3 length equals 13 residues. Trimming removed 8 bases from V and 4 bases from J, with 13 bases in between. Germline V gene data show CDR1 as SEHNR and CDR2 as FQNEAQ (reference sequence). The CDR3 loop reads CASSLLSSDTQYF. CDR3 nucleotide sequence: TGTGCCAGCTCTTTGCTTAGCTCAGATACGCAGTATTTT.

The chain has TRBV19 and TRBJ1-2, with 7 bases fitting TRBD1. CDR3 length equals 16 residues. The germline gives CDR1 LNHDA, CDR2 SQIVND (reference sequence). The trim removed 4 bases at V and 2 bases at J, leaving 10 bases unmatched. CDR3 nucleotides: TGTGCCAGTAGTAGAGCCCACACGACAGGGAACTATGGCTACACCTTC. Its protein product is CASSRAHTTGNYGYTF. Full variable domain (outside the CDR3, taken from reference TRBV19 and TRBJ1-2): DGGITQSPKYLFRKEGQNVTLSCEQNLNHDAMYWYRQDPGQGLRLIYYSQIVNDFQKGDIAEGYSVSREKKESFPLTVTSAQKNPTAFYLCASSRAHTTGNYGYTFGSGTRLTVV.

The chain has TRBV15 and TRBJ2-7; D uncertain. Per germline, CDR1 LNHNV and CDR2 YYDKDF (reference sequence). The length of the CDR3 is 14 residues. The ends were cut back, 2 bases at V and 1 base at J, with 9 bases in the middle. The CDR3 reads CATSRTGFSYEQYF. CDR3 bases: TGTGCCACCAGCAGAACCGGGTTTTCCTACGAGCAGTACTTC.

This clone has more than one count but fewer than ten. The V call is TRBV28, the J call TRBJ2-7, with 8 positions matching TRBD1. CDR3 length: 13 amino acids. From germline, CDR1 is MDHEN and CDR2 SYDVKM. V shed 5 bases, J shed 7 bases, and the junction held 7 bases outside the gene matches. The CDR3 coding sequence is TGTGCCAGCAGTCCCGGACAGGGTAGGGAGCAGTACTTC. Protein: CASSPGQGREQYF.

The V and J genes are TRBV25-1 and TRBJ2-1; a possible D gene is TRBD2 (5 bases). The CDR3 is 11 residues long. Trimming pared 8 bases from V and 8 bases from J, leaving 10 bases between. Germline V gene data show CDR1 as MGHDK and CDR2 as SYGVNS. The CDR3 DNA sequence: TGTGCCAGCGGGAGCGGCGATGAGCAGTTCTTC. Protein product: CASGSGDEQFF.

This clone was seen a handful of times. The chain has TRBV4-1 and TRBJ2-7, with 7 bases aligning to TRBD1. With V trimmed by 1 base and J by 0 bases, 6 bases remained unmatched. The CDR3 loop spans 16 amino acids. Germline CDR1 and CDR2: MGHRA and YSYEKL. This chain's CDR3 is CASSQATGTVSYEQYF. The CDR3 coding sequence is TGCGCCAGCAGCCAAGCAACCGGGACAGTCTCCTACGAGCAGTACTTC.

The chain recombines TRBV7-9 with TRBJ2-3; possible D gene TRBD2, 5 bases. V was shortened by 6 bases and J by 3 bases, with 22 bases between the two germline ends. Germline lookup yields CDR1 SEHNR and CDR2 FQNEAQ (reference sequence). This CDR3 has 17 amino acids. The CDR3 sequence: CASSLPGGLSGTDTQYF. CDR3 in DNA: TGTGCCAGCAGTCTCCCAGGAGGACTGAGCGGAACAGATACGCAGTATTTT.

CDR3 residues: CASRDLPSYEQYF. The CDR3 DNA is TGCGCCAGCAGGGACTTACCCTCCTACGAGCAGTACTTC. This chain joins TRBV5-1 and TRBJ2-7; D may be TRBD2 (5 bases). CDR3 size: 13 residues. The germline V gene has CDR1 SGHRS and CDR2 YFSETQ. The ends were cut back, 5 bases at V and 0 bases at J, with 9 bases in the middle.

This clone has just a few counts. The chain joins TRBV4-3 to TRBJ2-7, with D maybe TRBD2 (6 bases). V was trimmed by 0 bases and J by 0 bases, leaving 12 bases between them. The CDR3 covers 16 residues. From germline, CDR1 is LGHNA and CDR2 YSLEER. In DNA form, the CDR3 reads TGCGCCAGCAGCCAAGACCGACTAGGCAGCTCCTACGAGCAGTACTTC. It yields the protein CASSQDRLGSSYEQYF.

This chain connects TRBV6-5 to TRBJ2-5; 11 bases fit TRBD2. The CDR3 spans 15 residues. The germline V gene has CDR1 MNHEY and CDR2 SVGAGI. Trimming removed 10 bases from V and 5 bases from J; junction bases left unmatched: 12. CDR3 protein: CATQIAGGSWETQYF. CDR3 DNA: TGTGCCACACAAATAGCGGGAGGGAGCTGGGAGACCCAGTACTTC.

This chain connects TRBV7-3 to TRBJ2-5; D remains ambiguous. V was pared by 1 base and J by 2 bases, with 11 bases between. Germline CDR1 and CDR2: SGHTA and FQGTGA. The CDR3 extends over 15 amino acids. The CDR3 sequence: CASSLIPGSQETQYF. In DNA, the CDR3 is TGTGCCAGCAGCTTAATACCCGGGTCTCAAGAGACCCAGTACTTC.

This clone occurred a few times. The chain recombines TRBV4-1 with TRBJ2-2, with D perhaps TRBD2 (6 bases). V lost 1 base and J 3 bases, leaving 12 bases between the germline ends. The CDR3 runs to 16 residues. Germline V gives CDR1 MGHRA, CDR2 YSYEKL. The CDR3 DNA sequence: TGCGCCAGCAGCCAAGGATCGGGAGTGCACACCGGGGAGCTGTTTTTT. Its protein is CASSQGSGVHTGELFF.